What follows describes a single TCR beta chain. Its antigen is currently unknown. These data are taken from a study of lymphopenia after photon versus proton radiotherapy. The study, taken as a whole, reports: Under photons, naive T cells and diversity fell while effector/memory populations rose. Better survival with proton therapy was suggested as possible, not demonstrated. A bigger post-nadir fall in TCR diversity correlated inversely with survival time in deceased patients. After lymphocyte nadir, photon-treated repertoires showed oligoclonal expansion, especially CD8+ Temra.

Germline assignment: CDR1 LNHDA and CDR2 SQIVND (reference sequence). This CDR3 has 13 residues. Trimming took 2 bases from V and 5 from J, leaving 9 bases between them. Assay used: immunoSEQ multiplex PCR; TCRdb lists only in-frame clones, some missing. The table includes approximately 45,000 clones, about 85% detected once. The J gene is TRBJ1-2, the V gene TRBV19; D unclear. The TCR sequence derives from a man in his forties with gastric cancer. Sequencing used peripheral blood, obtained from a patient treated with photon-based radiotherapy. CDR3 residues: CASSITLRYGYTF. DNA for the CDR3: TGTGCCAGTAGTATAACATTGAGATATGGCTACACCTTC.